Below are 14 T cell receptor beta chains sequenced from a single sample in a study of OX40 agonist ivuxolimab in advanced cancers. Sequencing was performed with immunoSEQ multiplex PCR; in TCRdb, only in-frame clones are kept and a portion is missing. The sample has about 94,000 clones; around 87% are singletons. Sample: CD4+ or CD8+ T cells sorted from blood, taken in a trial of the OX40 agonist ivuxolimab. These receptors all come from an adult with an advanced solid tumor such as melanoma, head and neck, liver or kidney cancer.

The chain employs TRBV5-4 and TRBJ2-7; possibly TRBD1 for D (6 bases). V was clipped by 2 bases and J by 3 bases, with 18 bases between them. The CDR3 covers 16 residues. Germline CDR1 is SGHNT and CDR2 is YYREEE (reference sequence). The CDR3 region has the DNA TGTGCCAGCAGCTTTTTTCGGGACATTAACGTCTACGAGCAGTACTTC. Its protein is CASSFFRDINVYEQYF.

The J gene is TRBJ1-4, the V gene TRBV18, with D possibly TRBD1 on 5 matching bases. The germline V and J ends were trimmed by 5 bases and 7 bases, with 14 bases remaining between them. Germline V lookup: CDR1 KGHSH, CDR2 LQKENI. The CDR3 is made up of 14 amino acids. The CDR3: CASSDSGYSEKLFF. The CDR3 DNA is TGTGCCAGCTCAGATTCAGGGTACTCTGAAAAACTGTTTTTT.

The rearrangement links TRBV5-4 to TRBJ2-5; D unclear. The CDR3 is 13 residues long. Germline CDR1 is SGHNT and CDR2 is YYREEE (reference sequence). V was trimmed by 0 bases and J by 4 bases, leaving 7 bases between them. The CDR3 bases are TGTGCCAGCAGCTTGGACTCAAGAGAGACCCAGTACTTC. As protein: CASSLDSRETQYF.

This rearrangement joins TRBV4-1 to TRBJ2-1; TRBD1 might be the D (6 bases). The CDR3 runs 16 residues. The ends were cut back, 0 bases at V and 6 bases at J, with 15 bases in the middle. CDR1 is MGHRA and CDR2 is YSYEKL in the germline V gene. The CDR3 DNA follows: TGCGCCAGCAGCCAAGATCGGGGCAGGGGAGCCAATGAGCAGTTCTTC. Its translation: CASSQDRGRGANEQFF.

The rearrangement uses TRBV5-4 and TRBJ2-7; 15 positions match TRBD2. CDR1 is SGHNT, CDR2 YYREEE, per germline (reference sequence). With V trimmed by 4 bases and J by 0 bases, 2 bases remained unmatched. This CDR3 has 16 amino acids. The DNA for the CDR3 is TGTGCCAGCAGCGGGGGACTAGCGGGGGGCTCCTACGAGCAGTACTTC. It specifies CASSGGLAGGSYEQYF.

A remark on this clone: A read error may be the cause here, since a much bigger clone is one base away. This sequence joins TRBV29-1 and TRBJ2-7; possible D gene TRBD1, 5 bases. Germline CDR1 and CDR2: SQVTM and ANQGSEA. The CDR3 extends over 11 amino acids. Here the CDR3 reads CSGAQGSERYF. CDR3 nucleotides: TGCAGCGGGGCGCAGGGAAGCGAGCGGTACTTC.

CDR3 sequence: CASSDPTVSYGYTF. The CDR3, as DNA: TGTGCCAGTAGTGACCCGACCGTTAGCTATGGCTACACCTTC. The rearrangement uses TRBV19 and TRBJ1-2; the D is unclear. CDR1 is LNHDA and CDR2 is SQIVND in the germline V gene (reference sequence). The CDR3 runs to 14 residues. Between the trimmed V and J ends, which lost 5 bases and 4 bases, there was a span of 14 bases.

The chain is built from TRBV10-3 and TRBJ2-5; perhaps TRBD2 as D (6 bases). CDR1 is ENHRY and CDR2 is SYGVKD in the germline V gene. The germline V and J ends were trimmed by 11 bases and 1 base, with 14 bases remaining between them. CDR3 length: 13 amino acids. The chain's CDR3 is CASGGASQETQYF. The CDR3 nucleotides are TGTGCCTCCGGAGGGGCCTCCCAAGAGACCCAGTACTTC.

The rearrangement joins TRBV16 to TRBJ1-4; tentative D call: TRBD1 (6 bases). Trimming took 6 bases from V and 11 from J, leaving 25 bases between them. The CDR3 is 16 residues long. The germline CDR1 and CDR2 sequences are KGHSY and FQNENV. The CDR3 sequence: CASSSQGRGGLGKLFF. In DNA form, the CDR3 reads TGTGCCAGCAGTTCACAGGGCAGAGGAGGTCTTGGGAAACTGTTTTTT.

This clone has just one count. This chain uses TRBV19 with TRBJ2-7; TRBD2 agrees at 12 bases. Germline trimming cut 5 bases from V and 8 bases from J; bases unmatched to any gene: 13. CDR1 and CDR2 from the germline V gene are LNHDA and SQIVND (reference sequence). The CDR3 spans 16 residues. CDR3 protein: CASSVRLAGAPRQQYF. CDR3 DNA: TGTGCCAGTAGTGTCCGACTAGCGGGGGCCCCCCGTCAGCAGTACTTC.

The CDR3 DNA reads TGTGCCAGCAGCTGGAGCCTGGGCGGGGGGCCGCAGGAGACCCAGTACTTC. Translated: CASSWSLGGGPQETQYF. V is TRBV5-6 and J is TRBJ2-5; 8 bases line up with TRBD2. Germline CDR1 reads SGHDT; CDR2 reads YYEEEE. V shed 3 bases, J shed 5 bases, and the junction held 15 bases outside the gene matches. This CDR3 has 17 residues.

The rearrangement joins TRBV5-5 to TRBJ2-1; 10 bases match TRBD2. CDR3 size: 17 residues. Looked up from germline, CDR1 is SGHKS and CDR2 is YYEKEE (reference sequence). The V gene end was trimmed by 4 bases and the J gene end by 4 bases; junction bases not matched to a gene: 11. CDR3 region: CASSPAVVAGGYNEQFF. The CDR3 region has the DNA TGTGCCAGCAGCCCCGCGGTAGTAGCGGGGGGTTACAATGAGCAGTTCTTC.

The CDR3 nucleotides are TGCGCCAGCAGCCGGGCCGGGATCAATTCACCCCTCCACTTT. Its protein is CASSRAGINSPLHF. V and J are TRBV5-1 and TRBJ1-6; D unclear. Germline CDR1 and CDR2: SGHRS and YFSETQ. The CDR3 is made up of 14 amino acids. The V gene lost 4 bases and the J gene lost 7 bases, with 12 bases spanning the gap.

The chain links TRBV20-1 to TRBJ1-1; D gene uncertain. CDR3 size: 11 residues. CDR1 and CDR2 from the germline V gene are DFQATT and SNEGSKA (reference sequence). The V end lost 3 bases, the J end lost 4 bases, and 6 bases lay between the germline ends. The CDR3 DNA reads TGCAGTGCTAGGGAGGGCACTGAAGCTTTCTTT. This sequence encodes CSAREGTEAFF.